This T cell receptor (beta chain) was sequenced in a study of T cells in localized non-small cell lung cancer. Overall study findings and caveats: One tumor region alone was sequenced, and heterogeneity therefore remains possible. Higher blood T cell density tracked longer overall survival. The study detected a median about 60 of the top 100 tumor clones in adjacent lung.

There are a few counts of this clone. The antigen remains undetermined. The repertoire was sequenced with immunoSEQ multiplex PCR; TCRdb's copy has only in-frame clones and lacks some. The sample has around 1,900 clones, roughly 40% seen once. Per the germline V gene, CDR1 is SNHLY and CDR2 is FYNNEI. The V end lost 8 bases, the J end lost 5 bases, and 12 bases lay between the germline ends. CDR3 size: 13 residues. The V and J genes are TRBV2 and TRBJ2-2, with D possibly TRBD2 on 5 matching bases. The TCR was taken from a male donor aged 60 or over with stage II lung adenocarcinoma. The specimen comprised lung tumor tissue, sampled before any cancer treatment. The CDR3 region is CASGLGMTGELFF. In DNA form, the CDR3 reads TGTGCCAGCGGACTCGGGATGACCGGGGAGCTGTTTTTT. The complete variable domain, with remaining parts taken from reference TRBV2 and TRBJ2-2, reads EPEVTQTPSHQVTQMGQEVILRCVPISNHLYFYWYRQILGQKVEFLVSFYNNEISEKSEIFDDQFSVERPDGSNFTLKIRSTKLEDSAMYFCASGLGMTGELFFGEGSRLTVL.